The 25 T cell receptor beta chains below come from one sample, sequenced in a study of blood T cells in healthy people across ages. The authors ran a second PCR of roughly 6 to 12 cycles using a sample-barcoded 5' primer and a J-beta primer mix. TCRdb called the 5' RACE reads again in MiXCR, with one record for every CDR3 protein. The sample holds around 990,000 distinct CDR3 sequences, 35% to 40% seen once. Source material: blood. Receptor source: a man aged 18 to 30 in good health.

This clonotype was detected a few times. DNA of the CDR3: TGTGCCAGCAGTTTAGGGCTAGCGGGGCTTATCAATGAGCAGTTCTTC. Translated, it gives CASSLGLAGLINEQFF. J is TRBJ2-1 and V is TRBV12-3 or TRBV12-4; 9 bases are a match to TRBD2. The V and J ends lost 1 base and 6 bases, in that order; junction bases with no gene match: 7. The CDR3 loop spans 16 amino acids.

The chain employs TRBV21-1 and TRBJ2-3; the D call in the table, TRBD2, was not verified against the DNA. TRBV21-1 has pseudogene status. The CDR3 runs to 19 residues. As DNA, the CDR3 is TGTGCCAACAGCAGACCGGGACTAGCGGGGGTTCTTTACACAGATACGCAGTATTTT. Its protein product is CANSRPGLAGVLYTDTQYF.

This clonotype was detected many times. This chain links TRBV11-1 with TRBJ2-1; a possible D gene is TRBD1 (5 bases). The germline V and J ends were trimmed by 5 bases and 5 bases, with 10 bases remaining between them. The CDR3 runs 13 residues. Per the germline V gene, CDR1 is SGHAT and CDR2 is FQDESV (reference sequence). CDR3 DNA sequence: TGTGCCAGCAGCCCCAGCAGGGACAATGAGCAGTTCTTC. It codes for CASSPSRDNEQFF.

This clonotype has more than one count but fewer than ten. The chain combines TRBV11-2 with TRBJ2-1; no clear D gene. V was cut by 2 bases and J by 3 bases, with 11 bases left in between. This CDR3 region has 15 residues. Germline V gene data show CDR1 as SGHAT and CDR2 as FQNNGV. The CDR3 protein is CASSLLRGHYNEQFF. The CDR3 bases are TGTGCCAGCAGCTTACTTCGAGGTCACTACAATGAGCAGTTCTTC.

In nucleotides, the CDR3 is TGCAGTGCTAGCGTGACAGGGTCCAACATTCAGTACTTC. Amino acids: CSASVTGSNIQYF. The V call is TRBV20-1, the J call TRBJ2-7; 7 nucleotides agree with TRBD1. The assigned J gene may be wrong: the sequence end matches TRBJ2-4 better. Germline values: CDR1 DFQATT, CDR2 SNEGSKA (reference sequence). The CDR3 spans 13 residues.

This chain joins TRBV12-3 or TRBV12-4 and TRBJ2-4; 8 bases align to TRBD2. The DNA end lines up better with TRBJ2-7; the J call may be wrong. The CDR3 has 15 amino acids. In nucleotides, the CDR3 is TGTGCCAGCAGTTTCCTGGGGAGCGGGGGTTACGAGCAGTACTTC. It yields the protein CASSFLGSGGYEQYF.

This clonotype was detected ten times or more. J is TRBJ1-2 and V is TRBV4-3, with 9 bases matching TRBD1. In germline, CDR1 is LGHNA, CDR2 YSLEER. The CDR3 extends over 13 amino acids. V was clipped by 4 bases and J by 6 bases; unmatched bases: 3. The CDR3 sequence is CASSRDRDDGYTF. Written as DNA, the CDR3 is TGCGCCAGCAGCCGGGACAGGGATGATGGCTACACCTTC.

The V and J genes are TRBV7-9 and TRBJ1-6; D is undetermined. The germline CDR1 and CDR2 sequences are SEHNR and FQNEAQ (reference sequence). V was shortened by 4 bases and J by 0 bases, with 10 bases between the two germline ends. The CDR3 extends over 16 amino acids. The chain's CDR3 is CASSYHSRSYNSPLHF. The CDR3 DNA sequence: TGTGCCAGCAGCTACCACAGCCGCTCCTATAATTCACCCCTCCACTTT.

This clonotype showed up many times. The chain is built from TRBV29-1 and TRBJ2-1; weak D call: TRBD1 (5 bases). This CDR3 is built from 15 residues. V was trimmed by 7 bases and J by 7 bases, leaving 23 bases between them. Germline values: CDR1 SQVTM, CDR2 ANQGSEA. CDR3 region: CSDGTESRERNEQFF. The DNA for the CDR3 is TGCAGCGATGGAACGGAAAGCAGGGAACGTAATGAGCAGTTCTTC.

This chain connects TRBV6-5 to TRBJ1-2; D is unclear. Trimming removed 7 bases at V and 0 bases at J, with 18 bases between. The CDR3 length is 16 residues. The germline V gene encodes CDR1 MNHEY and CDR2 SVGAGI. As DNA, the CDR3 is TGTGCCAGCAAAGGACCCCTCACACATACTAACTATGGCTACACCTTC. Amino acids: CASKGPLTHTNYGYTF.

CDR3 sequence (DNA): TGCGCCAGCAGCTTGTTATCGGGGCGGACCTACAATGAGCAGTTCTTC. It is translated as CASSLLSGRTYNEQFF. This sequence joins TRBV5-1 and TRBJ2-1, with D tentatively TRBD1 or TRBD2 (5 bases each). Trimming took off 1 base at V and 2 bases at J, with 13 bases between the two ends. Germline CDR1 and CDR2: SGHRS and YFSETQ. This CDR3 comprises 16 residues.

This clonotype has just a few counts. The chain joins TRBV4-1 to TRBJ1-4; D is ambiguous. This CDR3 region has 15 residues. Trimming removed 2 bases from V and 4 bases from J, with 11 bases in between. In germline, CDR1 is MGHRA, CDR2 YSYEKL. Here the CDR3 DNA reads TGCGCCAGCAGCCAATCGCCTTTGGATAATGAAAAACTGTTTTTT. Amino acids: CASSQSPLDNEKLFF.

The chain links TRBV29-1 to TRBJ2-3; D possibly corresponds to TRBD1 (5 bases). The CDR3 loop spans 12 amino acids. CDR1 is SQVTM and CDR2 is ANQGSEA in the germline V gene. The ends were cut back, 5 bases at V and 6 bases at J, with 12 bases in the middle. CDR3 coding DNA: TGCAGCGTTTACAGGACATCGGATACGCAGTATTTT. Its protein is CSVYRTSDTQYF.

The CDR3 nucleotides read TGTGCCAGCAAGGGGGACCTTACGAATTCACCCCTCCACTTT. This translates into CASKGDLTNSPLHF. The chain recombines TRBV6-6 with TRBJ1-6; TRBD1 might be the D (6 bases). Trimming stripped 7 bases from V and 7 bases from J, with 14 bases between. Germline V CDR1 and CDR2: MNHNY, SVGAGI (reference sequence). CDR3 length equals 14 residues.

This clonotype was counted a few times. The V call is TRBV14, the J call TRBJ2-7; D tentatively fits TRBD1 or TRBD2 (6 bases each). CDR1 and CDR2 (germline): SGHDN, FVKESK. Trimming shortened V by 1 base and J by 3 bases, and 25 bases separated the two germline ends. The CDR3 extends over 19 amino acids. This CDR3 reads CASSQGLRGALKMGYEQYF. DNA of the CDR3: TGTGCCAGCAGCCAAGGATTGAGGGGGGCACTTAAAATGGGCTACGAGCAGTACTTC.

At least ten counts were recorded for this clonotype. The CDR3 region is CSAPPGRSGYGYTF. In DNA, the CDR3 is TGCAGTGCTCCCCCCGGACGGTCGGGTTATGGCTACACCTTC. The chain employs TRBV20-1 and TRBJ1-2; D ambiguous. The CDR3 is 14 residues long. The V gene lost 5 bases and the J gene lost 5 bases, with 18 bases spanning the gap. CDR1 DFQATT and CDR2 SNEGSKA come from the germline V gene (reference sequence).

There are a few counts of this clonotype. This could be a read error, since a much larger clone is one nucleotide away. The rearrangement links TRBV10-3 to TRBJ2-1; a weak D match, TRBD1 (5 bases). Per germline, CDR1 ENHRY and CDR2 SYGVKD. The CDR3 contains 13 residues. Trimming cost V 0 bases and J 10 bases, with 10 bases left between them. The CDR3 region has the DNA TGTGCCATCAGTGAGTCGACAGCCTACGAGCAGTTCTTC. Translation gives CAISESTAYEQFF.

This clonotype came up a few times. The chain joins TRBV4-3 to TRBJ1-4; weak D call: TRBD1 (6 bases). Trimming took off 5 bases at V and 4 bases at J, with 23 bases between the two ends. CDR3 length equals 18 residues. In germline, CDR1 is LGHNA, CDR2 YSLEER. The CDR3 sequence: CASSEVRGTGRFNEKLFF. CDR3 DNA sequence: TGCGCCAGCAGCGAAGTGAGGGGGACGGGACGGTTTAATGAAAAACTGTTTTTT.

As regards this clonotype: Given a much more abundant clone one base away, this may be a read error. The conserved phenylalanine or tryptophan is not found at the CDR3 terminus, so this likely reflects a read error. CDR3 DNA sequence: TGTGCCAGCACCCTAACGGGACTAGCGACCTACAATGAGCAGTTCTTA. This translates into CASTLTGLATYNEQFL. The chain has TRBV12-3 or TRBV12-4 and TRBJ2-1; the match to TRBD2 covers 10 bases. Trimming cost V 7 bases and J 2 bases; bases outside gene matches: 8. There are 16 residues in the CDR3.

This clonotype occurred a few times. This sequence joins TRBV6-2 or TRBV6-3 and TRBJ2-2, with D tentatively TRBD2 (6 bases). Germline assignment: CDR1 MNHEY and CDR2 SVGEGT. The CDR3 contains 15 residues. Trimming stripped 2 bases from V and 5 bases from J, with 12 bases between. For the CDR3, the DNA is TGTGCCAGCAGTTACGATTTTCGGGGGACCGGGGAGCTGTTTTTT. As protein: CASSYDFRGTGELFF.

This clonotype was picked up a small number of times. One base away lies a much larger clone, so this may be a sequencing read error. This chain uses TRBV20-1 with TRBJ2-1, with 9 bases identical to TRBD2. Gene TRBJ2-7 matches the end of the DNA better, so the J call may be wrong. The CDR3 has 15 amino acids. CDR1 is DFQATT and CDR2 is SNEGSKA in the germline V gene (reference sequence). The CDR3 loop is CSARVPSGVSNEQYF. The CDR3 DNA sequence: TGCAGTGCTAGAGTGCCTAGCGGGGTTTCCAATGAGCAGTACTTC.

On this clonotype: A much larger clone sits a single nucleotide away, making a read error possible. The CDR3 bases are TGTACCAGCAGGGGTGGGGAGACCCAGTACTTC. Protein product: CTSRGGETQYF. This rearrangement joins TRBV11-2 to TRBJ2-7, with a possible D match to TRBD1 (6 bases). Judging by the DNA end, TRBJ2-5 fits better; the J call may be wrong. This CDR3 comprises 11 residues. Germline CDR1 and CDR2: SGHAT and FQNNGV.

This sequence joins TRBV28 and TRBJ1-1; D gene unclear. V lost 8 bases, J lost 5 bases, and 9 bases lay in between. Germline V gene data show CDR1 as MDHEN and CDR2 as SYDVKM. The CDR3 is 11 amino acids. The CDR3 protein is CASLLGTEAFF. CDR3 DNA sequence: TGTGCCAGCCTCTTGGGTACTGAAGCTTTCTTT.

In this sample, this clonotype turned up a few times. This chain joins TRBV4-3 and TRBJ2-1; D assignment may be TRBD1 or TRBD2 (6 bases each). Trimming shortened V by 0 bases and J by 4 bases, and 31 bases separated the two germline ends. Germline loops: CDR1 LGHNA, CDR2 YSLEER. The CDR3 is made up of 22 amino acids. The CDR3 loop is CASSQDIPDGGQPTSFYNEQFF. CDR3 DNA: TGCGCCAGCAGCCAAGATATCCCGGATGGGGGGCAACCAACGTCCTTTTACAATGAGCAGTTCTTC.

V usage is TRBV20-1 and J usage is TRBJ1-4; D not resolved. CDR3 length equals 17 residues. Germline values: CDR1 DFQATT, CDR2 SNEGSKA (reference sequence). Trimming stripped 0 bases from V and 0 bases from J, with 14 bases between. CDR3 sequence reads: CSARDRPGLATNEKLFF. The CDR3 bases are TGCAGTGCTAGAGATAGGCCAGGCCTTGCAACTAATGAAAAACTGTTTTTT.